This T cell receptor (beta chain) is from a study of T-cell memory formation after mild COVID-19. About the study: Largely donor-specific TCR clusters were found. Study results and limitations: The study found balanced CD4/CD8 in clones contracting day 15 to 85 and a CD4+ lean in later expanders. Researchers found some responding clones in pre-infection memory, a sign that cross-reactive memory joined. CM and EM subsets held most contracting CD4+ clones; EMRA held CD8+ ones.

Concerning this clonotype: Its antigen is unknown.

TCRdb independently ran MiXCR on the 5' RACE reads; one entry per CDR3 protein. The data contain 400,000 to 450,000 distinct CDR3 sequences, about a sixth of them seen just once; the ten biggest clones take up 20% to 25%. The sequencing sample was made of PBMCs or a T cell subset sorted from them (not recorded which). The source of this sequence is a man aged 18 to 29 who had mild COVID-19 (a few samples of this study predate the infection). Cell type and time point are not known.

The CDR3 region is CATSEGATQYF. The CDR3 bases are TGTGCCACCTCCGAGGGCGCTACGCAGTATTTT. The chain links TRBV19 to TRBJ2-3, with a possible D match to TRBD2 (5 bases). The V gene's germline CDR1 is LNHDA and CDR2 SQIVND (reference sequence). The germline V and J ends were trimmed by 10 bases and 8 bases, with 13 bases remaining between them. The CDR3 extends over 11 amino acids.